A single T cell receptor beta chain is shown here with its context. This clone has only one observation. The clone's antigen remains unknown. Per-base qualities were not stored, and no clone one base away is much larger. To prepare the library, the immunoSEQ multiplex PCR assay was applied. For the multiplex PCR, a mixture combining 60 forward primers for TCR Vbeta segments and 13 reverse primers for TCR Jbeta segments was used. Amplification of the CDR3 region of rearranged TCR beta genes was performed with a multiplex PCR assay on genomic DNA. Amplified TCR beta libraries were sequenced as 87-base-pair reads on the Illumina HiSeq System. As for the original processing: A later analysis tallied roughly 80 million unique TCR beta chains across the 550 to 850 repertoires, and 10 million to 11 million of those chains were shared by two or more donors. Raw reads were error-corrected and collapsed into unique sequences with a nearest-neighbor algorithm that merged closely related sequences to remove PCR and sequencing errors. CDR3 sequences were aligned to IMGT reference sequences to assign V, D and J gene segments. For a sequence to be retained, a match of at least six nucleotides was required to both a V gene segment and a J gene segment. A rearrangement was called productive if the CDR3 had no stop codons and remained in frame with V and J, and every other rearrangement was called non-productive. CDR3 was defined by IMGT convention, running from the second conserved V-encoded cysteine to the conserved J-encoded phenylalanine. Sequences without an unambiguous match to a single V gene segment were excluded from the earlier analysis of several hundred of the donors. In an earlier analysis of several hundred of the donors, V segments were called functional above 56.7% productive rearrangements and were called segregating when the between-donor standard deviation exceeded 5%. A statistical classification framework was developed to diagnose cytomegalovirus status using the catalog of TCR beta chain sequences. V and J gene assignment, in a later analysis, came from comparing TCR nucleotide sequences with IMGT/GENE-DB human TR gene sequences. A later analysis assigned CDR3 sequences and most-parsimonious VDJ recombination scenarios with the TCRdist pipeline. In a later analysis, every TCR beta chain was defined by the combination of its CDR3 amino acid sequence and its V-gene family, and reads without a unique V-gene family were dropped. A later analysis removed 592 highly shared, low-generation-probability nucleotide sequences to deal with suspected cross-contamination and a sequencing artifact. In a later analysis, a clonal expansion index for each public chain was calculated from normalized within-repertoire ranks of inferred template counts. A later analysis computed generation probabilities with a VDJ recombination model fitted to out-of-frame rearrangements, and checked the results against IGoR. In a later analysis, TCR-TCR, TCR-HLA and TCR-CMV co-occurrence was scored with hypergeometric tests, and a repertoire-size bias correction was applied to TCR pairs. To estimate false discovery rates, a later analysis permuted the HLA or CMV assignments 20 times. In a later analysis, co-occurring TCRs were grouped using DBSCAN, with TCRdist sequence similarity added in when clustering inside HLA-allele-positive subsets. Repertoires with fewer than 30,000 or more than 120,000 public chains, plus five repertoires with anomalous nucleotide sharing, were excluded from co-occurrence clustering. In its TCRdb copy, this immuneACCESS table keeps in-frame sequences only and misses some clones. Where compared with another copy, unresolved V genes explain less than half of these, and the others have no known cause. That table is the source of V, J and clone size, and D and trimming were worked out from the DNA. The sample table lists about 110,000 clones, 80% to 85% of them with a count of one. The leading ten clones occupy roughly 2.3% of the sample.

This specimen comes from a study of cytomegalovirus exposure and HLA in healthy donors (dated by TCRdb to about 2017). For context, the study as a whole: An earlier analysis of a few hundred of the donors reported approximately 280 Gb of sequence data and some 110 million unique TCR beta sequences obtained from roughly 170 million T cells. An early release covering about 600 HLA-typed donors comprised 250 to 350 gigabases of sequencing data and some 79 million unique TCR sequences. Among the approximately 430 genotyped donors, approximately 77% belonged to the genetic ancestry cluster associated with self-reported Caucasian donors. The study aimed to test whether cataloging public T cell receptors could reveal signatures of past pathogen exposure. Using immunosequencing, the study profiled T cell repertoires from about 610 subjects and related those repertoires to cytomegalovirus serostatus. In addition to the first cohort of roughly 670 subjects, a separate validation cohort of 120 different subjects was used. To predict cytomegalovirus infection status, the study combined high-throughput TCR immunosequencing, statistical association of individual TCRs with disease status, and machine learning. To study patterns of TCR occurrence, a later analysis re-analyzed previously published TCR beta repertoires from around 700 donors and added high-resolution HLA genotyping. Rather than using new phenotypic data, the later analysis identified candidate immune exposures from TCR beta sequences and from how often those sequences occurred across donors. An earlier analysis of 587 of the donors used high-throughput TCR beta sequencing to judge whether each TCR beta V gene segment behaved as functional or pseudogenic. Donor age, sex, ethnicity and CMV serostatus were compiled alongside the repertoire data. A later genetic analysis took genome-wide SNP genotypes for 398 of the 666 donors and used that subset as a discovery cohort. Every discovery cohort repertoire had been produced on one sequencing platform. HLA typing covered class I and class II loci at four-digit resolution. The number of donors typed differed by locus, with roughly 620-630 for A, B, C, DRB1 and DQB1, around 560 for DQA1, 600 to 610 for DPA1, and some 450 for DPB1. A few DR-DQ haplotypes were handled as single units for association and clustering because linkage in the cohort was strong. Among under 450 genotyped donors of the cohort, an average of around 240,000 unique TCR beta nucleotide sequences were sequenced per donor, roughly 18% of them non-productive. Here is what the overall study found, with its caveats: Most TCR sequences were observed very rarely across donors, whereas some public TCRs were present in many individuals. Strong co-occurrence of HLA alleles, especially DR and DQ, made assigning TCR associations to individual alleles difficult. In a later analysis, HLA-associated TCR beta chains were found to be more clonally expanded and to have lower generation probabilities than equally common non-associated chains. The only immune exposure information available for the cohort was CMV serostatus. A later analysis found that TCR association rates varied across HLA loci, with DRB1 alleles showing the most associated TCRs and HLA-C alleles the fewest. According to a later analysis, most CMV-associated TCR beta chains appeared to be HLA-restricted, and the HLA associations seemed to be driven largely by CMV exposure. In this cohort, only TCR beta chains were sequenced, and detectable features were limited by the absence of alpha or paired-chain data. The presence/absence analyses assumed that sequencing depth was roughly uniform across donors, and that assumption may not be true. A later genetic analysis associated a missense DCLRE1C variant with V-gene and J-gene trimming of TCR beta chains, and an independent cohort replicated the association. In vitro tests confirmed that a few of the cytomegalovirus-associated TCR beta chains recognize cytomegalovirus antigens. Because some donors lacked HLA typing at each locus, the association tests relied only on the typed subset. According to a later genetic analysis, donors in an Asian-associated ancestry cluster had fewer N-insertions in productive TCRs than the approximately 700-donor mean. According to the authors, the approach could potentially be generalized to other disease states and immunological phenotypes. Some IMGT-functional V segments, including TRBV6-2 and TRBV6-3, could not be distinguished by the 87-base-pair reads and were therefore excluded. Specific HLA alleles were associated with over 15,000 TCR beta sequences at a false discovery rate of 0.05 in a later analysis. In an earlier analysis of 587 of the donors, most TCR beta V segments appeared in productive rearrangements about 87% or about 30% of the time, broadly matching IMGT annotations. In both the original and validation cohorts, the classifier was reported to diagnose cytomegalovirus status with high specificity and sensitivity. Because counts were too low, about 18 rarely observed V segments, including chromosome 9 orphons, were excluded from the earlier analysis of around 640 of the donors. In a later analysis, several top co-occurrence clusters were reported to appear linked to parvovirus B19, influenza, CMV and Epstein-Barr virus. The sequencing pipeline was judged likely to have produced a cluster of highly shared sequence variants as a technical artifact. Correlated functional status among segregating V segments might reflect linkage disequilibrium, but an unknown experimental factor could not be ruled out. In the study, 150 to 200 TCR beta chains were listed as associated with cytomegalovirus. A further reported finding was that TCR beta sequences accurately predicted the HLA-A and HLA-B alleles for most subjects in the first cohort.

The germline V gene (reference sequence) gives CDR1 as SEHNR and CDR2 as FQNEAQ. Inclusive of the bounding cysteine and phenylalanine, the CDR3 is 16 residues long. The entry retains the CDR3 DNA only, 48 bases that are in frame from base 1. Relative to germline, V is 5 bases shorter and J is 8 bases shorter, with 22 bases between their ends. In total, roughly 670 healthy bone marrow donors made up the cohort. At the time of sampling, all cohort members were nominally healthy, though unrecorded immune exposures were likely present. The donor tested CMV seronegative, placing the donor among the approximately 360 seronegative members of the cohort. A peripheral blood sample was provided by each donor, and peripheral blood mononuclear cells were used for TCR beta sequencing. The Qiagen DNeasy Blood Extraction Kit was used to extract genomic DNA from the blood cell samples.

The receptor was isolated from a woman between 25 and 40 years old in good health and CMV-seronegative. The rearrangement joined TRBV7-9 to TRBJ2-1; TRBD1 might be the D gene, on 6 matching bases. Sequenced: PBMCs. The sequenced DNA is TGTGCCAGCAGCCATCTGAGAGGGGGTAGTGGGGATGAGCAGTTCTTC. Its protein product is CASSHLRGGSGDEQFF.